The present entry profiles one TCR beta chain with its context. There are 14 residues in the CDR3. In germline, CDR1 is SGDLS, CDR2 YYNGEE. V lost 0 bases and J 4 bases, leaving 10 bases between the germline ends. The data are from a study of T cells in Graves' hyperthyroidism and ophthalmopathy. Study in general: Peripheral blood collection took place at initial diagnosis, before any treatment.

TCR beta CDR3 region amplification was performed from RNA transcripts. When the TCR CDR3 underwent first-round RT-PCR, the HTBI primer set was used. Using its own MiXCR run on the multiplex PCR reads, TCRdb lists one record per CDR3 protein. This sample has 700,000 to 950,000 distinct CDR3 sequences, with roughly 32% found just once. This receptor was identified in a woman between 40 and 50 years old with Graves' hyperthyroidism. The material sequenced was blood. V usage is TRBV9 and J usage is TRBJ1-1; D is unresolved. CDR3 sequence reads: CASSVGSGSTEAFF. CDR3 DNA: TGTGCCAGCAGCGTAGGTAGCGGGAGCACTGAAGCTTTCTTT.